One and the same sample provided the 19 T cell receptor beta chains below, sequenced in a study of vaccination effects on CD4 cells after COVID-19. Antigen-specific CD4+ T cells were first expanded with viral peptide pools by the ViraFEST assay and only then sequenced. CD4+ T cell isolation took place after about nine days of culture. Convalescent patients had PCR-confirmed SARS-CoV-2 infection between March and December 2020. Libraries were prepared by immunoSEQ multiplex PCR; TCRdb keeps only in-frame clonotypes and omits some of them. The sample carries 70,000 or so clones, around 70% recorded once. Which antigens these TCRs recognize remains unknown. The specimen comprised CD4+ T cells from PBMCs cultured with HIV peptides, sampled before COVID-19 vaccination. Subset reported: HIV-1 Nef peptide pool negative control/reference culture. These receptors originate from a human donor who had a prior SARS-CoV-2 infection.

The table lists this clone with a few counts. The rearrangement links TRBV6-5 to TRBJ2-1; weak D call: TRBD1 (5 bases). V was shortened by 2 bases and J by 0 bases, with 8 bases between the two germline ends. The CDR3 is 15 amino acids. CDR1 and CDR2 (germline): MNHEY, SVGAGI. CDR3 loop: CASSYGAASYNEQFF. Written as DNA, the CDR3 is TGTGCCAGCAGTTACGGGGCCGCCTCCTACAATGAGCAGTTCTTC.

The chain recombines TRBV5-4 with TRBJ2-7; either TRBD1 or TRBD2 may fit D (6 bases each). This CDR3 comprises 14 residues. Germline V gene sequence: CDR1 SGHNT, CDR2 YYREEE (reference sequence). V lost 3 bases, J lost 3 bases, and 13 bases lay in between. In DNA, the CDR3 is TGTGCCAGCAGCTCGGGGGCCAATATCTACGAGCAGTACTTC. It yields the protein CASSSGANIYEQYF.

The gene calls are TRBV5-1 and TRBJ2-7; 14 bases map to TRBD2. The CDR3 has 17 residues. With V trimmed by 1 base and J by 7 bases, 10 bases remained unmatched. Germline values: CDR1 SGHRS, CDR2 YFSETQ. The CDR3 region has the DNA TGCGCCAGCAGCTTGAGTTTAAGGACTAGCGGGGGGATGGAGCAGTACTTC. Its protein is CASSLSLRTSGGMEQYF.

The J gene is TRBJ1-6, the V gene TRBV6-5; D is uncertain. The V end lost 0 bases, the J end lost 4 bases, and 4 bases lay between the germline ends. The CDR3 sequence is 14 residues long. Per the germline V gene, CDR1 is MNHEY and CDR2 is SVGAGI. CDR3 DNA: TGTGCCAGCAGTTACTCCCTTTATAATTCACCCCTCCACTTT. Protein sequence: CASSYSLYNSPLHF.

The chain recombines TRBV5-8 with TRBJ2-7, with D uncertain. This CDR3 is 14 amino acids long. The V gene's germline CDR1 is SGHTS and CDR2 YDEGEE. The germline V and J ends were trimmed by 0 bases and 3 bases, with 10 bases remaining between them. The CDR3 is CASSLARKIYEQYF. DNA of the CDR3: TGTGCCAGCAGCTTGGCCAGGAAGATCTACGAGCAGTACTTC.

The rearrangement links TRBV2 to TRBJ2-3, with D possibly being TRBD1 (8 bases). The CDR3 runs to 15 residues. V shed 4 bases and J shed 6 bases, with 17 bases lying between them. Germline CDR1 reads SNHLY; CDR2 reads FYNNEI. The CDR3 DNA is TGTGCCAGCAGTGCCGTAGGACAGGGAGGGGATACGCAGTATTTT. Its translation: CASSAVGQGGDTQYF.

The rearrangement links TRBV7-9 to TRBJ2-1; no reliable D call. Trimming removed 3 bases from V and 5 bases from J, with 14 bases in between. The CDR3 is 15 residues long. Germline lookup yields CDR1 SEHNR and CDR2 FQNEAQ (reference sequence). Written as DNA, the CDR3 is TGTGCCAGCAGCTTTAAGCGTTTGGACGACAATGAGCAGTTCTTC. This sequence encodes CASSFKRLDDNEQFF.

This chain uses TRBV4-3 with TRBJ2-7; 7 bases line up with TRBD2. CDR1 and CDR2 from the germline V gene are LGHNA and YSLEER. J was trimmed by 3 bases and V by 3 bases; bases with no gene match: 5. The CDR3 contains 14 residues. The CDR3 region is CASSQGPGGYEQYF. Written as DNA, the CDR3 is TGCGCCAGCAGCCAGGGGCCGGGGGGCTACGAGCAGTACTTC.

This clone came up once. The DNA of the CDR3 is TGTGCCAGCAGCAAAGAGGCGGACTCCTACAATGAGCAGTTCTTC. It codes for CASSKEADSYNEQFF. The genes are TRBV21-1 and TRBJ2-1; the D segment call TRBD2 is taken from the table without a DNA check. TRBV21-1 is designated a pseudogene. The length of the CDR3 is 15 residues.

The rearrangement uses TRBV20-1 and TRBJ2-4, with 9 bases fitting TRBD2. V shed 3 bases, J shed 0 bases, and the junction held 12 bases outside the gene matches. This CDR3 has 18 residues. Germline values: CDR1 DFQATT, CDR2 SNEGSKA (reference sequence). The CDR3 loop is CSASGGLAGSIAKNIQYF. The CDR3 DNA reads as TGCAGTGCTAGTGGGGGGCTAGCGGGGAGTATAGCCAAAAACATTCAGTACTTC.

This chain joins TRBV9 and TRBJ1-5; 8 positions match TRBD1. The germline V gene has CDR1 SGDLS and CDR2 YYNGEE. Trimming took 3 bases from V and 4 from J; bases not matched to a gene: 6. The CDR3 runs to 15 residues. The CDR3 nucleotides are TGTGCCAGCAGCGGGGCGGGACAGGTTAATCAGCCCCAGCATTTT. Protein product: CASSGAGQVNQPQHF.

The rearrangement uses TRBV3-1 (or the pseudogene TRBV3-2) and TRBJ2-7, with unresolved D. The V gene's germline CDR1 is LGHDT and CDR2 YNNKEL (reference sequence). The CDR3 contains 12 residues. V was pared by 0 bases and J by 6 bases, with 6 bases between. CDR3 sequence (DNA): TGTGCCAGCAGCCAAGATCGAGCCGAGCAGTACTTC. This gives the protein CASSQDRAEQYF.

The gene calls are TRBV12-3 or TRBV12-4 and TRBJ2-7; D ambiguous. The V end lost 5 bases, the J end lost 3 bases, and 11 bases lay between the germline ends. CDR3 length equals 13 residues. CDR3 sequence reads: CASSPPGRYEQYF. DNA of the CDR3: TGTGCCAGCAGTCCTCCCGGGCGCTACGAGCAGTACTTC.

This clone was counted once. The genes are TRBV6-5 and TRBJ2-7; D is unclear. Germline CDR1 reads MNHEY; CDR2 reads SVGAGI. This CDR3 has 15 residues. The V end lost 4 bases, the J end lost 0 bases, and 13 bases lay between the germline ends. CDR3 in DNA: TGTGCCAGCAGTTTCGGGCGGTATTACTCCTACGAGCAGTACTTC. This translates into CASSFGRYYSYEQYF.

This clone came up a few times. V is TRBV6-6 and J is TRBJ2-7; 7 positions agree with TRBD2. Trimming removed 6 bases from V and 4 bases from J; junction bases left unmatched: 9. The germline CDR1 and CDR2 sequences are MNHNY and SVGAGI (reference sequence). The CDR3 extends over 14 amino acids. CDR3 sequence (DNA): TGTGCCAGCAGGGGGGGGACGGGGCAGTACGAGCAGTACTTC. Protein: CASRGGTGQYEQYF.

The chain links TRBV9 to TRBJ1-2, with 7 bases matching TRBD1. CDR3 length: 12 amino acids. V lost 4 bases and J lost 7; bases outside the gene matches: 4. Germline CDR1 is SGDLS and CDR2 is YYNGEE. CDR3 sequence: CASSRGDSGYTF. DNA for the CDR3: TGTGCCAGCAGCCGCGGGGACAGTGGCTACACCTTC.

The chain is built from TRBV5-1 and TRBJ1-2; D unclear. The CDR3 has 15 residues. The germline gives CDR1 SGHRS, CDR2 YFSETQ. Between the trimmed V and J ends, which lost 1 base and 7 bases, there was a span of 17 bases. In DNA form, the CDR3 reads TGCGCCAGCAGCTTGTTGCCCCTCCAAGGAGGTGGCTACACCTTC. It codes for CASSLLPLQGGGYTF.

This rearrangement joins TRBV11-2 to TRBJ2-5; maybe TRBD2 (6 bases). The V gene lost 4 bases and the J gene lost 5 bases, with 11 bases spanning the gap. Germline V gene data show CDR1 as SGHAT and CDR2 as FQNNGV. The CDR3 has 13 residues. The chain's CDR3 is CASSSGLLETQYF. The CDR3 DNA follows: TGTGCCAGCAGCTCGGGACTCTTGGAGACCCAGTACTTC.

The rearrangement joins TRBV5-1 to TRBJ2-3; D gene uncertain. CDR3 length equals 15 residues. V was pared by 4 bases and J by 1 base, with 13 bases between. Per the germline V gene, CDR1 is SGHRS and CDR2 is YFSETQ. The CDR3 region has the DNA TGCGCCAGCAGCCCCTATACAGCAGGCACAGATACGCAGTATTTT. Its translation: CASSPYTAGTDTQYF.